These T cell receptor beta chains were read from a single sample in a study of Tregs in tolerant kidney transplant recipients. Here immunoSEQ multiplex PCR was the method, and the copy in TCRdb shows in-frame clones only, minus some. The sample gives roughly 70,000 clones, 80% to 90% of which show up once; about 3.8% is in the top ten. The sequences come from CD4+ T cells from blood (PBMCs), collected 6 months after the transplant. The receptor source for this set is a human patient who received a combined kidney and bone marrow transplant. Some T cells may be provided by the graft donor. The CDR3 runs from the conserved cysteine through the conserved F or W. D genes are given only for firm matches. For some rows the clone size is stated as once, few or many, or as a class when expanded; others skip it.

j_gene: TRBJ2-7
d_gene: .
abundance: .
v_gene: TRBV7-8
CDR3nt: TGTGCCAGCAGCTTAGCCCCCTGGGCCTCCTACGAGCAGTACTTC
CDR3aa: CASSLAPWASYEQYF

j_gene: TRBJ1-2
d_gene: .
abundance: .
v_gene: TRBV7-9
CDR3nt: TGTGCCAGCAGCTTAGGGGCCGCCTCATTCTATGGCTACACCTTC
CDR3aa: CASSLGAASFYGYTF

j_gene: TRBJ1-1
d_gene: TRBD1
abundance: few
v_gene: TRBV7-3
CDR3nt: TGTGCCAGCAGCCAGGACAGGGGCACTGAAGCTTTCTTT
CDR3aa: CASSQDRGTEAFF

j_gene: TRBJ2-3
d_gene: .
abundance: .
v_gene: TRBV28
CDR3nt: TGTGCCAGCAGTTTCAGCGGGGTGAGAGGGGGGTCCACAGATACGCAGTATTTT
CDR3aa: CASSFSGVRGGSTDTQYF

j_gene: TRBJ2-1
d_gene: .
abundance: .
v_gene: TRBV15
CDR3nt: TGTGCCACCAGCAAGGGCGGGGATGAGCAGTTCTTC
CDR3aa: CATSKGGDEQFF

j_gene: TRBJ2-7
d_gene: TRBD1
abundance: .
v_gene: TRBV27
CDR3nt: TGTGCCAGCAGTTTAGCCGGACAGGGGCACTACGAGCAGTACTTC
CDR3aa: CASSLAGQGHYEQYF

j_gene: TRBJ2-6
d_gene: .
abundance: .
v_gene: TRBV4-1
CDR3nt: TGCGCCAGCAGCCAGGTCGGGGTGGGGGCCAACGTCCTGACTTTC
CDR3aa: CASSQVGVGANVLTF

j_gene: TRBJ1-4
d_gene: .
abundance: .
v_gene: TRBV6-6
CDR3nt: TGTGCCAGCAGTGGCAGGGTAGGGGAAAAACTGTTTTTT
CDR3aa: CASSGRVGEKLFF

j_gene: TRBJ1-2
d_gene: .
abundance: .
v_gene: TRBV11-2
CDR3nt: TGTGCCAGCAGGCCCACAGGGACCTTGTCCTATGGCTACACCTTC
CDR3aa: CASRPTGTLSYGYTF

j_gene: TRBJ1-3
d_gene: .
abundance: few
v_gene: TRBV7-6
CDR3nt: TGTGCCAGCAGCCTGAAACAGGAGTCAAACACCATATATTTT
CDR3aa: CASSLKQESNTIYF

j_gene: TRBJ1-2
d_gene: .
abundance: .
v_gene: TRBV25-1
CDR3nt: TGTGCCAGCAGTGAATCCCGACAGGAGTATCTCTATGGCTACACCTTC
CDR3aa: CASSESRQEYLYGYTF

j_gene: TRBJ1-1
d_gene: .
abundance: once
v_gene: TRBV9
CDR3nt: TGTGCCAGCAGCTTCGGACATAGCAGTGAAGCTTTCTTT
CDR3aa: CASSFGHSSEAFF

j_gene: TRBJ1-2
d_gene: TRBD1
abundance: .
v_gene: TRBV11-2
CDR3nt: TGTGCCAGCAGCTGGGGCTACAGGGGTCCTCAGTCCCTAAACTATGGCTACACCTTC
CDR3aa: CASSWGYRGPQSLNYGYTF

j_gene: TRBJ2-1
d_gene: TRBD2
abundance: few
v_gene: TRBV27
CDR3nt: TGTGCCAGCAGTTTAGCACTAGCGGGTGCCTACAATGAGCAGTTCTTC
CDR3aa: CASSLALAGAYNEQFF

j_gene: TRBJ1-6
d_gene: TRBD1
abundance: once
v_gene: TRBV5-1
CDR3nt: TGCGCCAGCAGCTGGAAGGGACAGTCACCCCTCCACTTT
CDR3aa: CASSWKGQSPLHF

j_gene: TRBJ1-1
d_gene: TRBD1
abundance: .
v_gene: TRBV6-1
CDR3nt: TGTGCCAGCAGTGAATGGGCAGGGGGGACTGAAGCTTTCTTT
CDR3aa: CASSEWAGGTEAFF

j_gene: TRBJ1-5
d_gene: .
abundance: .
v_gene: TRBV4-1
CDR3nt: TGCGCCAGCAGCCAGAGTCGGGGGAGCAATCAGCCCCAGCATTTT
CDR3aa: CASSQSRGSNQPQHF

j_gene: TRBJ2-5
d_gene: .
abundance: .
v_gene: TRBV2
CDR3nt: TGTGCCAGCAGTGAAGGACAGTACCAAGAGACCCAGTACTTC
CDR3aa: CASSEGQYQETQYF

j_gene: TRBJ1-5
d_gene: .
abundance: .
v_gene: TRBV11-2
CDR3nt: TGTGCCAGCAGCTTAGCGGGGGACAATCAGCCCCAGCATTTT
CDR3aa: CASSLAGDNQPQHF

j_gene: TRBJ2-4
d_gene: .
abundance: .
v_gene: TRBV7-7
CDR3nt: TGTGCCAGCAGTTCCTACAGGGAGGCCAAAAACATTCAGTACTTC
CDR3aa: CASSSYREAKNIQYF

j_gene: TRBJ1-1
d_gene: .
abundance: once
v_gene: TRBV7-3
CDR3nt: TGTGCCAGCAGTTCGGACAGGAACACTGAAGCTTTCTTT
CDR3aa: CASSSDRNTEAFF

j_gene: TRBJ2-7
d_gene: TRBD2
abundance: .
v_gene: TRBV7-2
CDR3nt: TGTGCCAGCAGCTTAGAGGTAGCGGGTGGCTACGAGCAGTACTTC
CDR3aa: CASSLEVAGGYEQYF

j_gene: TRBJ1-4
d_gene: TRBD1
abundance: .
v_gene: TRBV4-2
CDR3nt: TGTGCCAGCAGCCAACCAGGGGGCCTGAAGGAAAAACTGTTTTTT
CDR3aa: CASSQPGGLKEKLFF

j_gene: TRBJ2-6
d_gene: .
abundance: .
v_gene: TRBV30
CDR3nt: TGTGCCTGGACTGGACGGGGCTCTGGGGCCAACGTCCTGACTTTC
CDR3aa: CAWTGRGSGANVLTF

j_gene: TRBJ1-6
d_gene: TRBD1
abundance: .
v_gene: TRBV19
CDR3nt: TGTGCCAGTAGTCCACAGGGGCTCTATAATTCCCCCCTCCACTTT
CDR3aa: CASSPQGLYNSPLHF

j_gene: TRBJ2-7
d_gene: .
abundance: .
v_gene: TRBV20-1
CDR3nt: TGCAGTGCTAGAGGAGGGTACGAGCAGTACTTC
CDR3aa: CSARGGYEQYF

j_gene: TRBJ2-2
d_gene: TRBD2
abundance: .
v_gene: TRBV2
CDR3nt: TGTGCCAGCAGTGAAGGGGCTAGCGGGAGGACCGGGGAGCTGTTTTTT
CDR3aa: CASSEGASGRTGELFF

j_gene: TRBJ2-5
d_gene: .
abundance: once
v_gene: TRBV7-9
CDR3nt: TGTGCCAGCAGCTTTCAGGGGGGAGAGACCCAGTACTTC
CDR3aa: CASSFQGGETQYF